One sample yielded the 31 T cell receptor beta chains listed below, sequenced in a study of cytomegalovirus exposure and HLA in healthy donors listed by TCRdb under 2017. Libraries came from the immunoSEQ multiplex PCR assay. A mixture of 60 forward primers for TCR Vbeta segments and 13 reverse primers for TCR Jbeta segments was used in the multiplex PCR. TCRdb carries this immuneACCESS record with in-frame sequences only. Its versions omit some clonotypes, under half of them owing to an unresolved V gene in the studies checked, with the rest unexplained. The sample's table covers 60,000 to 85,000 clones. The top ten constitute roughly 13% of the sample. The sample was PBMCs. Receptors were obtained from a man aged 45-65 years in good health and CMV-seropositive.

The chain has TRBV5-1 and TRBJ2-3, with D possibly being TRBD2 (5 bases). Germline values: CDR1 SGHRS, CDR2 YFSETQ. The CDR3 consists of 18 residues. V was clipped by 0 bases and J by 3 bases, with 20 bases between them. CDR3 sequence (DNA): TGCGCCAGCAGCTTGGGAGCGGCAGCATCCCGTATTACAGATACGCAGTATTTT. Amino acid sequence: CASSLGAAASRITDTQYF.

The J gene is TRBJ2-5, the V gene TRBV5-8; 7 bases align to TRBD2. This CDR3 spans 13 amino acids. The trim removed 0 bases at V and 5 bases at J, leaving 1 base unmatched. In germline, CDR1 is SGHTS, CDR2 YDEGEE. The CDR3 loop reads CASSLEGGETQYF. CDR3 nucleotide sequence: TGTGCCAGCAGCTTGGAGGGAGGGGAGACCCAGTACTTC.

CDR3 nucleotides: TGTGCCAGCAGCGTAGACCAGGGGTACTCCTACGAGCAGTACGTC. Translation: CASSVDQGYSYEQYV. The chain recombines TRBV9 with TRBJ2-7, with D perhaps TRBD1 (6 bases). The germline gives CDR1 SGDLS, CDR2 YYNGEE. CDR3 length: 15 amino acids. Trimming pared 0 bases from V and 0 bases from J, leaving 10 bases between.

This chain's CDR3 is CASSQRAGNQPQHF. The CDR3 nucleotides read TGTGCCAGCAGCCAGAGGGCCGGCAATCAGCCCCAGCATTTT. The chain carries TRBV7-2 and TRBJ1-5; D is unclear. This CDR3 contains 14 residues. V lost 5 bases and J lost 2, with 10 bases in between. The germline V gene encodes CDR1 SGHTA and CDR2 FQGNSA.

The chain has TRBV27 and TRBJ1-2; D gene uncertain. Deletions cut 7 bases from V and 5 bases from J, with 11 bases between. Germline V CDR1 and CDR2: MNHEY, SMNVEV (reference sequence). The CDR3 has 12 amino acids. DNA for the CDR3: TGTGCCAGCAAGTCCGGGGTTTATGGCTACACCTTC. The encoded protein is CASKSGVYGYTF.

The chain carries TRBV7-9 and TRBJ1-1; 7 positions agree with TRBD1. The CDR3 is 12 residues long. V lost 1 base, J lost 7 bases, and 0 bases stayed unmatched. Germline CDR1 and CDR2: SEHNR and FQNEAQ (reference sequence). For the CDR3, the DNA is TGTGCCAGCAGCTTAGGGACAGGTGAAGCTTTCTTT. Its protein is CASSLGTGEAFF.

This chain links TRBV5-1 with TRBJ1-4; D call uncertain. V shed 5 bases and J shed 0 bases, with 11 bases lying between them. Germline CDR1 is SGHRS and CDR2 is YFSETQ. CDR3 length: 15 amino acids. DNA for the CDR3: TGCGCCAGCAGTCCTTCGGTCGCAACTAATGAAAAACTGTTTTTT. Translation gives CASSPSVATNEKLFF.

The chain uses TRBV12-5 and TRBJ1-5; D uncertain. Trimming removed 6 bases from V and 7 bases from J, with 10 bases in between. This CDR3 has 12 residues. Germline V lookup: CDR1 LGHNT, CDR2 FRNRAP. In nucleotides, the CDR3 is TGTGCTAGTGGCCAGGATGGGCAGCCCCAGCATTTT. Translation gives CASGQDGQPQHF. Looking up the rest from reference TRBV12-5 and TRBJ1-5 gives the full variable domain: DARVTQTPRHKVTEMGQEVTMRCQPILGHNTVFWYRQTMMQGLELLAYFRNRAPLDDSGMPKDRFSAEMPDATLATLKIQPSEPRDSAVYFCASGQDGQPQHFGDGTRLSIL.

The genes are TRBV4-1 and TRBJ1-1, with 9 bases matching TRBD1. Germline lookup yields CDR1 MGHRA and CDR2 YSYEKL. This CDR3 comprises 14 residues. J gave up 5 bases and V 3 bases, and 4 bases lay outside the gene matches. CDR3 protein: CASSQGQGRTEAFF. CDR3 DNA sequence: TGCGCCAGCAGCCAGGGACAGGGTCGGACTGAAGCTTTCTTT.

The chain joins TRBV19 to TRBJ1-2; 8 positions agree with TRBD1. V trimming: 7 bases; J trimming: 7 bases; junction bases outside the gene matches: 8. CDR3 size: 13 residues. The V gene's germline CDR1 is LNHDA and CDR2 SQIVND (reference sequence). CDR3 DNA: TGTGCCAGTACCGCCAGAGACAGGGGTGGCTACACCTTC. It yields the protein CASTARDRGGYTF.

The chain couples TRBV4-1 to TRBJ2-2; no reliable D call. This CDR3 region has 14 residues. CDR1 MGHRA and CDR2 YSYEKL come from the germline V gene. The V gene lost 0 bases and the J gene lost 6 bases, with 8 bases spanning the gap. The chain's CDR3 is CASSQDIRAGELFF. The DNA for the CDR3 is TGCGCCAGCAGCCAAGATATTCGGGCCGGGGAGCTGTTTTTT.

The V call is TRBV18, the J call TRBJ2-7, with 11 bases matching TRBD2. This CDR3 is 15 amino acids long. V gave up 3 bases and J gave up 6 bases; unmatched junction bases: 7. Germline CDR1 is KGHSH and CDR2 is LQKENI. CDR3 amino acids: CASSPMGLAETEQYF. The CDR3, as DNA: TGTGCCAGCTCACCCATGGGACTAGCGGAGACCGAGCAGTACTTC.

The chain is built from TRBV9 and TRBJ1-3, with D perhaps TRBD1 (6 bases). The CDR3 sequence is 12 residues long. V lost 3 bases, J lost 13 bases, and 14 bases lay in between. Per germline, CDR1 SGDLS and CDR2 YYNGEE. The CDR3 DNA is TGTGCCAGCAGCGCAACGGACAGTGTTATATATTTT. It is translated as CASSATDSVIYF.

The chain employs TRBV19 and TRBJ2-1; possibly TRBD1 for D (5 bases). CDR3 length: 14 amino acids. CDR1 is LNHDA, CDR2 SQIVND, per germline (reference sequence). Deletions cut 0 bases from V and 7 bases from J, with 10 bases between. The CDR3 sequence is CASSIEQERNEQFF. As DNA, the CDR3 is TGTGCCAGTAGTATAGAACAGGAACGAAATGAGCAGTTCTTC.

The chain recombines TRBV27 with TRBJ2-3; TRBD2 agrees at 10 bases. Trimming removed 5 bases from V and 4 bases from J; junction bases left unmatched: 6. CDR3 length: 15 residues. Germline V gene sequence: CDR1 MNHEY, CDR2 SMNVEV (reference sequence). CDR3 protein: CASSLQRGGSDTQYF. For the CDR3, the DNA is TGTGCCAGCAGTCTCCAGCGGGGGGGGTCAGATACGCAGTATTTT.

The V call is TRBV5-1, the J call TRBJ2-7; 12 nucleotides line up with TRBD2. V trimming: 2 bases; J trimming: 5 bases; junction bases outside the gene matches: 5. This CDR3 spans 15 amino acids. From germline, CDR1 is SGHRS and CDR2 YFSETQ. CDR3 sequence (DNA): TGCGCCAGCAGCTTCCTAGCGGGAGGGCCGAACGAGCAGTACTTC. Its translation is CASSFLAGGPNEQYF.

This sequence joins TRBV5-6 and TRBJ2-7; 8 bases are a match to TRBD1. CDR1 SGHDT and CDR2 YYEEEE come from the germline V gene. V lost 0 bases to trimming and J lost 1 base; unmatched junction nucleotides: 6. The CDR3 length is 16 residues. The CDR3 nucleotides read TGTGCCAGCAGCTTGGACCGGACAGGGAGATCCTACGAGCAGTACTTC. Its translation: CASSLDRTGRSYEQYF.

This chain uses TRBV7-9 with TRBJ1-2; no clear D. The CDR3 covers 13 residues. Germline loops: CDR1 SEHNR, CDR2 FQNEAQ (reference sequence). The V end was cut by 5 bases, the J end by 8 bases, with 15 bases between. CDR3 sequence reads: CASSPKASGGYTF. The DNA of the CDR3 is TGTGCCAGCAGCCCAAAAGCCTCGGGGGGCTACACCTTC.

As regards this clone: The junction departs from the called germline gene at one end, perhaps through a read error. The chain couples TRBV6-6 to TRBJ2-5; 11 bases line up with TRBD2. The CDR3 sequence is 16 residues long. From germline, CDR1 is MNHNY and CDR2 SVGAGI (reference sequence). CDR3 DNA: TGTGCCGGCAGTTACGGGACTAGCGGTATCCAAGAGACCCAGTACTTC. It translates to CAGSYGTSGIQETQYF.

The gene calls are TRBV5-1 and TRBJ1-2; 11 nucleotides align to TRBD1. V was clipped by 4 bases and J by 8 bases; unmatched bases: 10. This CDR3 contains 15 residues. The germline gives CDR1 SGHRS, CDR2 YFSETQ. CDR3 amino acids: CASSPSSGTGGGYTF. The CDR3, as DNA: TGCGCCAGCAGCCCCTCCTCTGGGACAGGGGGGGGCTACACCTTC.

This chain uses TRBV6-6 with TRBJ1-1; 7 bases agree with TRBD1. The CDR3 is 12 residues long. Germline assignment: CDR1 MNHNY and CDR2 SVGAGI (reference sequence). Losses at the gene ends were 10 bases for V and 7 bases for J; bases not matched to a gene: 9. CDR3 protein: CAIQGLGGEAFF. The CDR3 DNA follows: TGTGCCATACAGGGGTTAGGGGGTGAAGCTTTCTTT.

The V and J genes are TRBV6-5 and TRBJ1-1; D is possibly TRBD1 (6 bases). Germline V gives CDR1 MNHEY, CDR2 SVGAGI. The V gene lost 6 bases and the J gene lost 1 base, with 9 bases spanning the gap. The CDR3 has 13 amino acids. DNA of the CDR3: TGTGCCAGCAGCGACAGGCCGAACACTGAAGCTTTCTTT. It specifies CASSDRPNTEAFF.

The V gene is TRBV9, the J gene TRBJ1-1, with TRBD1 matching over 11 bases. The junction had 7 bases not matched to a gene; V was cut back by 7 bases and J by 11 bases. The CDR3 consists of 12 residues. The germline CDR1 and CDR2 sequences are SGDLS and YYNGEE. The CDR3 nucleotides read TGTGCCAGCGGAGGACAGGGGGCGCATGCTTTCTTT. Encoded protein: CASGGQGAHAFF.

V usage is TRBV2 and J usage is TRBJ1-2; 10 bases map to TRBD1. Germline CDR1 and CDR2: SNHLY and FYNNEI. Losses at the gene ends were 10 bases for V and 4 bases for J; bases not matched to a gene: 9. The CDR3 is 14 residues long. CDR3 amino acids: CATQGTGAFYGYTF. The DNA for the CDR3 is TGTGCCACTCAAGGGACAGGGGCCTTCTATGGCTACACCTTC.

This rearrangement joins TRBV5-1 to TRBJ1-1; 9 bases fit TRBD1. The CDR3 is 17 residues long. Germline CDR1 and CDR2: SGHRS and YFSETQ. With V trimmed by 3 bases and J by 5 bases, 14 bases remained unmatched. The CDR3 nucleotides are TGCGCCAGCAGCTATACGTCTGGTGGGACAGGGAGTACTGAAGCTTTCTTT. This encodes CASSYTSGGTGSTEAFF.

J is TRBJ1-2 and V is TRBV27; D is possibly TRBD1 (5 bases). Germline V gene data show CDR1 as MNHEY and CDR2 as SMNVEV (reference sequence). V lost 6 bases and J lost 8, with 19 bases in between. The CDR3 is made up of 14 amino acids. Here the CDR3 DNA reads TGTGCCAGCAGCTCCGGTGGGGGGAGATACGGCTACACCTTC. The encoded protein is CASSSGGGRYGYTF.

The chain joins TRBV30 to TRBJ2-3, with a weak D call TRBD1 (5 bases). This CDR3 is 13 amino acids long. The germline V gene has CDR1 GTSNPN and CDR2 SVGIG (reference sequence). V dropped 0 bases and J dropped 2 bases, with 6 bases sitting between them. CDR3 in DNA: TGTGCCTGGAGTGTAGGGGTCACAGATACGCAGTATTTT. Protein product: CAWSVGVTDTQYF. The entire variable domain, with the rest obtained from reference TRBV30 and TRBJ2-3, is as follows: SQTIHQWPATLVQPVGSPLSLECTVEGTSNPNLYWYRQAAGRGLQLLFYSVGIGQISSEVPQNLSASRPQDRQFILSSKKLLLSDSGFYLCAWSVGVTDTQYFGPGTRLTVL.

The V gene is TRBV6-1, the J gene TRBJ2-1, with 8 bases matching TRBD1. The trim removed 4 bases at V and 7 bases at J, leaving 6 bases unmatched. Germline V CDR1 and CDR2: MNHNS, SASEGT. This CDR3 spans 14 amino acids. CDR3 nucleotides: TGTGCCAGCAGTGTCGGGACAGGAATGAATGAGCAGTTCTTC. Amino acids: CASSVGTGMNEQFF.

The V and J genes are TRBV4-1 and TRBJ2-7, with 9 bases fitting TRBD1. CDR1 MGHRA and CDR2 YSYEKL come from the germline V gene. There are 15 residues in the CDR3. After removal of 1 base from V and 2 bases from J, the junction contained 3 bases not matched to a gene. The CDR3 DNA reads TGCGCCAGCAGCCAAGTCGGGACAGGGACCTACGAGCAGTACTTC. Its protein product is CASSQVGTGTYEQYF.

The chain has TRBV29-1 and TRBJ2-5; TRBD2 aligns across 8 bases. Germline CDR1 is SQVTM and CDR2 is ANQGSEA. The CDR3 sequence is 10 residues long. V shed 7 bases and J 5 bases; nucleotides not matched to a gene: 0. Written as DNA, the CDR3 is TGCAGCGCGGGGGGGGAGACCCAGTACTTC. Amino acid sequence: CSAGGETQYF.

The chain links TRBV6-5 to TRBJ1-2, with D perhaps TRBD1 (5 bases). The CDR3 has 15 amino acids. Trimming shortened V by 4 bases and J by 2 bases, and 14 bases separated the two germline ends. Germline V CDR1 and CDR2: MNHEY, SVGAGI. DNA for the CDR3: TGTGCCAGCAGTTCCCCGACAGACTTAAACTATGGCTACACCTTC. Translating it yields CASSSPTDLNYGYTF.